This T cell receptor (beta chain) was found in a study of cytomegalovirus exposure and HLA in healthy donors. Study-level background: A later analysis reported the same platform for the roughly 110 validation repertoires and the roughly 700 first-cohort repertoires. The study's findings and limits: Many donors shared some public TCRs, even though most TCR sequences were rare. In vitro assays verified that a few CMV-associated chains recognized CMV antigens specifically. Some TCR beta chains (more than 150 of them) were listed as cytomegalovirus-associated.

CDR3 length: 14 amino acids. Per germline, CDR1 SGHNT and CDR2 YYREEE (reference sequence). V was pared by 5 bases and J by 3 bases, with 5 bases of the junction left unmatched. Of note for this clone: Its antigen is currently unknown.

The assay was immunoSEQ multiplex PCR, and TCRdb's table has in-frame clones only and misses some. The table has 200,000 to 250,000 clones, around 87% seen once. What was sequenced was PBMCs. This TCR was sampled from a woman younger than 35 in good health and CMV-seropositive. The chain has TRBV5-4 and TRBJ1-2, with 9 bases fitting TRBD1. CDR3 amino acids: CASRYRTGDYGYTF. DNA for the CDR3: TGTGCCAGCAGATATAGGACAGGGGACTATGGCTACACCTTC.